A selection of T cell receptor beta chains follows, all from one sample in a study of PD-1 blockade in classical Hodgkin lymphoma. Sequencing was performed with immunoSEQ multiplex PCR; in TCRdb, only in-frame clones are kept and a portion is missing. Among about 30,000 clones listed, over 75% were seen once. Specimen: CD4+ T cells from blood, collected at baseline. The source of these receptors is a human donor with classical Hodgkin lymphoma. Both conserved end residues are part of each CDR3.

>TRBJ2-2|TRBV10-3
CAIWAGLGTGELFF
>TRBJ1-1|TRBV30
CAWTFKNTEAFF
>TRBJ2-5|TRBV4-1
CASSRPAGGLQETQYF
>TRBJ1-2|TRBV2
CASTGTANYGYTF
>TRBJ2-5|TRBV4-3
CASSETRGLETQYF
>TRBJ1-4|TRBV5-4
CASSSRQGDHEKLFF
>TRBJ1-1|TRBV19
CASSIGRQKNTEAFF
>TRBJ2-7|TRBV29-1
CSVKRGISPYEQYF
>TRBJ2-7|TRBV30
CAWSGLAGVVYEQYF
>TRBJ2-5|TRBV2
CASSDGLAGDQLTQYF
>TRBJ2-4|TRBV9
CASSRESGRPLVGGNIQYF
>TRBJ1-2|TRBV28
CASSTTWTGFYGYTF
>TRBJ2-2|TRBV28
CASSKNLGWATGELFF
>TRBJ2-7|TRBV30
CAWSVLTSGTYEQYF